This TCR beta chain was sequenced during a study of T-cell reconstitution after alpha-beta-depleted transplantation in children. TCRbeta library preparation incorporated unique molecular identifiers. TCRdb re-called the PCR reads with MiXCR, one entry per CDR3 protein. The sample has about 540,000 distinct CDR3 sequences, around 19% seen once. This CDR3 region has 11 residues. Between the trimmed V and J ends, which lost 5 bases and 7 bases, there was a span of 6 bases. The V gene's germline CDR1 is SGHTA and CDR2 FQGNSA. The rearrangement joins TRBV7-2 to TRBJ2-1; no clear D gene. This clonotype was sampled from a human donor who donated a stem cell graft to a child with acute lymphoblastic leukemia. The sample here was PBMCs from the stem cell graft donor, taken from the stem cell graft. CDR3 residues: CASSARNEQFF. The CDR3 DNA follows: TGTGCCAGCAGCGCACGGAATGAGCAGTTCTTC.